Detailed here is one TCR beta chain. It lacks a known antigen. Compared with germline, one end of the junction differs, possibly owing to a read error. This sample was taken from a study of cytomegalovirus exposure and HLA in healthy donors (dated 2017 in TCRdb). Concerning the study at large: According to an earlier analysis of a few hundred of the donors, some 180 million T cells yielded 100 million or so unique TCR beta sequences and around 300 Gb of sequence data. Donor age, sex, ethnicity and CMV serostatus were compiled alongside the repertoire data. In the later analysis, no new phenotypic data were used to find candidate immune exposures; instead, reliance was placed on TCR beta sequences and their occurrence across donors. The T cell repertoires of around 730 subjects were profiled by immunosequencing and related to cytomegalovirus serostatus. The aim of the study was to test whether cataloging public T cell receptors could identify signatures of past pathogen exposure. In a later genetic analysis, genome-wide SNP genotypes for about 55% of the roughly 670 donors were used, and that subset was treated as a discovery cohort. An earlier analysis of 500 to 750 of the donors applied high-throughput TCR beta sequencing to assess whether each TCR beta V gene segment acted as functional or pseudogenic. HLA typing included class I and class II loci at four-digit resolution. An early release that covered roughly 600 HLA-typed donors contained approximately 300 gigabases of sequencing data and roughly 84 million unique TCR sequences. Typing coverage varied by locus: roughly 620-640 donors for A, B, C, DRB1 and DQB1; 522 for DQA1; more than 600 for DPA1; around 450 for DPB1. Roughly five DR-DQ haplotypes were handled as single units for association and clustering because linkage in the cohort was strong. The study combined high-throughput TCR immunosequencing, statistical association of individual TCRs with disease status, and machine learning to predict cytomegalovirus infection status. Among roughly 370 genotyped donors of the cohort, an average of approximately 230,000 unique TCR beta nucleotide sequences were sequenced per donor, roughly a sixth of them non-productive. Every repertoire in the discovery cohort had been generated on one and the same sequencing platform. Among the 398 genotyped donors, around 81% belonged to the genetic ancestry cluster associated with self-reported Caucasian donors. A later analysis re-examined previously published TCR beta repertoires from just over 650 donors and added high-resolution HLA genotyping to investigate patterns of TCR occurrence. In addition to the first cohort of 666 subjects, a separate validation cohort of 100 to 150 different subjects was used.

Study-wide conclusions, independent of this receptor: The sequencing pipeline was judged likely to have produced a cluster of highly shared sequence variants as a technical artifact. A further reported finding was that TCR beta sequences accurately predicted the HLA-A and HLA-B alleles for most subjects in the first cohort. At a false discovery rate of 0.05, a later analysis linked about 17,000 TCR beta sequences to specific HLA alleles. When HLA alleles, especially DR and DQ, strongly co-occurred, attributing TCR associations to individual alleles was difficult. Most CMV-associated TCR beta chains appeared to be HLA-restricted in a later analysis, and the HLA associations seemed to be driven largely by CMV exposure. The earlier analysis of approximately 540 of the donors excluded approximately 15 rarely observed V segments, including chromosome 9 orphons, because counts were too low. V-gene and J-gene trimming of TCR beta chains was associated with a missense DCLRE1C variant in a later genetic analysis, and the association was replicated in an independent cohort. Across donors, most TCR sequences were observed very rarely, whereas some public TCRs were present in many individuals. Because HLA typing was unavailable for some donors at each locus, only the typed subset was used in association tests. A few of the identified cytomegalovirus-associated TCR beta chains were confirmed in vitro to be specific for cytomegalovirus antigens. The study listed approximately 150 TCR beta chains as associated with cytomegalovirus. The cohort was sequenced for TCR beta chains only, and without alpha or paired-chain data the features that could be detected were limited. Compared with equally common non-associated chains, HLA-associated TCR beta chains in a later analysis were more clonally expanded and had lower generation probabilities. Correlated functional status among segregating V segments might be attributable to linkage disequilibrium, but an unknown experimental factor could not be ruled out. Cytomegalovirus status was reported to be diagnosed by the classifier with high specificity and sensitivity in both the original and validation cohorts. In an earlier analysis of about 540 of the donors, most TCR beta V segments were observed in productive rearrangements about 87% or about 30% of the time, broadly matching IMGT annotations. In a later analysis, TCR association rates were found to vary across HLA loci, with the most associated TCRs seen for DRB1 alleles and the fewest for HLA-C alleles. A later genetic analysis reported fewer N-insertions in productive TCRs among donors in an Asian-associated ancestry cluster than the roughly 700-donor mean. Presence/absence analyses assumed roughly uniform sequencing depth across donors, an assumption that may not hold. The authors suggested that the approach could potentially be extended to other disease states and immunological phenotypes. A later analysis reported that several top co-occurrence clusters appeared linked to parvovirus B19, influenza, CMV and Epstein-Barr virus. The only immune exposure information available for the cohort was CMV serostatus.

Library preparation used the immunoSEQ multiplex PCR assay. The multiplex PCR relied on a mix of 60 forward primers for TCR Vbeta segments and 13 reverse primers for TCR Jbeta segments. Amplification of the CDR3 region of rearranged TCR beta genes was performed with a multiplex PCR assay on genomic DNA. On the Illumina HiSeq System, the amplified TCR beta libraries were sequenced as 87-base-pair reads. Per the source publication's procedure: A later analysis counted about 80 million unique TCR beta chains across the 690 or so repertoires, and some 12 million of these chains were shared by at least two donors. A nearest-neighbor algorithm error-corrected the raw reads and collapsed the reads into unique sequences, merging closely related sequences to remove PCR and sequencing errors. Alignment of CDR3 sequences to IMGT reference sequences was used to assign V, D and J gene segments. Each retained sequence needed at least a six-nucleotide match to both a V gene segment and a J gene segment. A rearrangement counted as productive if the CDR3 had no stop codons and remained in frame with V and J, and every other rearrangement counted as non-productive. Following IMGT convention, CDR3 was defined as the stretch from the second conserved V-encoded cysteine up to the conserved J-encoded phenylalanine. Sequences without an unambiguous match to a single V gene segment were excluded from the earlier analysis of 450 to 650 of the donors. An earlier analysis of several hundred of the donors called V segments functional above 56.7% productive rearrangements and segregating when the between-donor standard deviation exceeded 5%. A statistical classification framework was developed to diagnose cytomegalovirus status using the catalog of TCR beta chain sequences. In a later analysis, TCR nucleotide sequences were compared against IMGT/GENE-DB human TR gene sequences so that V and J genes could be assigned. A later analysis assigned CDR3 sequences and most-parsimonious VDJ recombination scenarios with the TCRdist pipeline. A later analysis defined each TCR beta chain by its CDR3 amino acid sequence plus V-gene family, and excluded reads lacking a unique V-gene family. A later analysis removed over 500 highly shared, low-generation-probability nucleotide sequences to deal with suspected cross-contamination and a sequencing artifact. A later analysis calculated a clonal expansion index for each public chain from normalized within-repertoire ranks of inferred template counts. In a later analysis, generation probabilities were computed with a VDJ recombination model fitted to out-of-frame rearrangements, and the resulting probabilities were checked against IGoR. In a later analysis, hypergeometric tests were used to score TCR-TCR, TCR-HLA and TCR-CMV co-occurrence, with a repertoire-size bias correction applied to TCR pairs. A later analysis estimated false discovery rates by permuting HLA or CMV assignments 20 times. In a later analysis, co-occurring TCRs were grouped using DBSCAN, with TCRdist sequence similarity added in when clustering inside HLA-allele-positive subsets. Repertoires with fewer than 30,000 or more than 120,000 public chains, plus five repertoires with anomalous nucleotide sharing, were excluded from co-occurrence clustering. TCRdb stores this immuneACCESS table with in-frame sequences only. Part of the clones is absent; in the studies checked, under half of the shortfall reflects unresolved V genes, and no reason is known for the rest. V, J and clone size derive from that table, while D and trimming were established from the DNA sequence. Present in this sample are about 140,000 clones, about 82% of which were seen just once. The ten largest account for around 2% of the sample.

The cohort comprised several hundred healthy bone marrow donors. Cohort members were all nominally healthy when sampled, although unrecorded immune exposures were likely present. The donor tested CMV seronegative, placing the donor among the approximately 400 seronegative members of the cohort. A peripheral blood sample was collected from each donor, and TCR beta sequencing was performed on peripheral blood mononuclear cells. Genomic DNA was extracted from the blood cell samples with the Qiagen DNeasy Blood Extraction Kit. The source is a man younger than 40 in good health and CMV-seronegative. The source material was PBMCs.

The CDR3 protein is CASSIGGRSNQPQNF. The nucleotide sequence reads TGTGCCAGTAGTATTGGCGGGAGGAGCAATCAGCCCCAGAATTTT. The chain links TRBV19 with TRBJ1-5; the D gene is not confidently resolved. There are 15 amino acids in the CDR3, from cysteine to phenylalanine inclusive. Of the read, only the CDR3 DNA is kept; its 45 bases are in frame from base 1. As encoded in the germline V gene (reference sequence), CDR1 is LNHDA while CDR2 is SQIVND.